Below, 11 T cell receptor beta chains from the same sample are listed, as sequenced in a study of T cell repertoires in cytomegalovirus infection. Each CDR3 protein is one row after TCRdb ran MiXCR on the reads. This table has roughly 49,000 distinct CDR3 sequences, about a fifth appearing once. These receptors' antigens are unknown. The sequenced sample was CD8+ T cells from cultured PBMCs, obtained from culture after CMV antigen stimulation. Receptor source: a human donor in good health (CMV status not recorded). Some clones in this sample may be carry-over from other donors' samples.

The V call is TRBV19, the J call TRBJ2-1; TRBD2 agrees at 14 bases. The germline gives CDR1 LNHDA, CDR2 SQIVND (reference sequence). V trimming: 8 bases; J trimming: 4 bases; junction bases outside the gene matches: 4. The CDR3 is 15 residues long. The CDR3 region is CASGTSGGSYNEQFF. The CDR3 DNA follows: TGTGCCAGTGGGACTAGCGGGGGCTCTTACAATGAGCAGTTCTTC.

The chain links TRBV12-3 or TRBV12-4 to TRBJ2-2, with 8 positions matching TRBD1. Germline trimming cut 6 bases from V and 4 bases from J; bases unmatched to any gene: 7. This CDR3 comprises 15 residues. CDR3 nucleotides: TGTGCCAGCAGCAGAGCGGACAGGGTCACCGGGGAGCTGTTTTTT. It codes for CASSRADRVTGELFF.

The table lists this clonotype with a few counts. The chain joins TRBV27 to TRBJ2-7; 9 nucleotides match TRBD1. CDR3 size: 14 residues. With V trimmed by 7 bases and J by 3 bases, 7 bases remained unmatched. CDR1 and CDR2 from the germline V gene are MNHEY and SMNVEV (reference sequence). The CDR3 DNA reads TGTGCCAGCAAGCCCGACAGGGGGTTCTACGAGCAGTACTTC. It specifies CASKPDRGFYEQYF.

This clonotype was counted only a few times. V usage is TRBV4-1 and J usage is TRBJ2-1, with a weak D call TRBD1 (8 bases). The CDR3 runs to 15 residues. V was pared by 7 bases and J by 10 bases, with 23 bases between. Germline V CDR1 and CDR2: MGHRA, YSYEKL. CDR3 amino acids: CASNLDRDYSAEQFF. CDR3 DNA sequence: TGCGCCAGCAACTTGGACAGGGACTACTCGGCAGAGCAGTTCTTC.

The chain links TRBV4-1 to TRBJ1-1; the D gene is possibly TRBD1 (6 bases). Germline V CDR1 and CDR2: MGHRA, YSYEKL. V lost 2 bases and J lost 1, with 14 bases in between. The CDR3 covers 16 residues. DNA for the CDR3: TGCGCCAGCAGCCAACCAACGACAGGCCAGAACACTGAAGCTTTCTTT. This encodes CASSQPTTGQNTEAFF.

The chain uses TRBV5-1 and TRBJ1-1, with D tentatively TRBD1 (6 bases). V lost 4 bases and J lost 0, with 22 bases in between. CDR1 and CDR2 (germline): SGHRS, YFSETQ. This CDR3 is built from 18 residues. The CDR3 bases are TGCGCCAGCAGCCTAAAAGGGACAAGTCGAAACATGAACACTGAAGCTTTCTTT. Translated, it gives CASSLKGTSRNMNTEAFF.

In this sample, this clonotype turned up a few times. This rearrangement joins TRBV7-9 to TRBJ2-5, with 7 nucleotides matching TRBD2. From germline, CDR1 is SEHNR and CDR2 FQNEAQ (reference sequence). J was trimmed by 5 bases and V by 4 bases; bases with no gene match: 7. This CDR3 region has 14 residues. CDR3 sequence reads: CASSSVGGRETQYF. In DNA, the CDR3 is TGTGCCAGCAGCTCTGTGGGAGGGAGGGAGACCCAGTACTTC.

This clonotype was counted only a few times. J is TRBJ2-7 and V is TRBV2, with D perhaps TRBD2 (6 bases). Trimming shortened V by 7 bases and J by 6 bases, and 13 bases separated the two germline ends. Germline lookup yields CDR1 SNHLY and CDR2 FYNNEI. The CDR3 runs 12 residues. The CDR3 here is CASMRGMVEQYF. The CDR3 DNA reads TGTGCCAGCATGCGCGGGATGGTCGAGCAGTACTTC.

This clonotype was counted many times. The chain links TRBV28 to TRBJ2-1; possibly TRBD1 for D (6 bases). Trimming left V 3 bases short and J 5 bases short, with 17 bases between. In germline, CDR1 is MDHEN, CDR2 SYDVKM. This CDR3 has 16 amino acids. The CDR3 coding sequence is TGTGCCAGCAGTTTCCGAAAGGGGGTCCTAAACAATGAGCAGTTCTTC. It translates to CASSFRKGVLNNEQFF.

This clonotype was observed a few times. This rearrangement joins TRBV12-3 or TRBV12-4 to TRBJ2-7; 10 nucleotides agree with TRBD2. V lost 8 bases to trimming and J lost 1 base; unmatched junction nucleotides: 8. The CDR3 runs to 15 residues. The CDR3 nucleotides are TGTGCCAGCGTGTGGGGACTAGCGCCTTCCTACGAGCAGTACTTC. This encodes CASVWGLAPSYEQYF.

The genes are TRBV11-1 and TRBJ2-2; the D gene is possibly TRBD2 (6 bases). The V and J ends lost 5 bases and 2 bases respectively, with 18 bases between them. The CDR3 extends over 17 amino acids. In germline, CDR1 is SGHAT, CDR2 FQDESV (reference sequence). This CDR3 is CASSQSTGTFNTGELFF. The CDR3 nucleotides are TGTGCCAGCAGCCAGTCTACCGGGACTTTCAACACCGGGGAGCTGTTTTTT.